These T cell receptor beta chains were read from a single sample in a study of cytomegalovirus exposure and HLA in healthy donors. Sequenced by immunoSEQ multiplex PCR; TCRdb stores in-frame clones only, minus some. The sample gives about 200,000 clones, approximately 87% of which show up once; 4.5% to 7% is in the top ten. Sample: PBMCs. These receptors originate from a woman in her late teens or twenties in good health and CMV-seronegative. CDR3s include the opening cysteine and the closing phenylalanine or tryptophan. Fields, in order: V gene, J gene, clone size, CDR3 protein. Clone size is stated in some rows and not others, as once, few, many or a class when expanded.

>TRBV5-1|TRBJ2-6|-
CASSSGQGALRGANVLTF
>TRBV27|TRBJ2-2|few
CASRPRSGRAGDTGELFF
>TRBV5-6|TRBJ2-1|many
CASSYRLAGYNEQFF
>TRBV5-4|TRBJ1-1|-
CASSFRTGGNTEAFF
>TRBV29-1|TRBJ2-5|-
CSVEVSSGSGTQYF
>TRBV19|TRBJ1-1|-
CASSKDPRVTEAFF
>TRBV5-8|TRBJ1-1|-
CASSLDRANTEAFF
>TRBV6-4|TRBJ2-6|-
CASSSGPFDAGANVLTF
>TRBV11-2|TRBJ1-2|-
CASSLDLRTVSGYTF
>TRBV30|TRBJ1-2|-
CAWSAAGTGGRDTF
>TRBV6-5|TRBJ2-7|-
CASSSSPSTYEQYF
>TRBV5-1|TRBJ2-7|-
CASSPTASGGYEQYF
>TRBV5-1|TRBJ2-2|-
CASSLWGGTGELFF
>TRBV5-1|TRBJ2-3|-
CASSSWTRTDTQYF
>TRBV5-1|TRBJ2-1|-
CASSLAGASNEQFF
>TRBV4-1|TRBJ1-4|-
CASSQQEVGEKLFF
>TRBV18|TRBJ1-1|-
CASSPDWGGARMNTEAFF
>TRBV11-2|TRBJ2-1|-
CASSPTGDTSSYNEQFF
>TRBV10-1|TRBJ2-3|-
CASGTGGPDTQYF
>TRBV27|TRBJ1-5|-
CASSLRVHQPQHF
>TRBV7-8|TRBJ2-7|few
CASRATGTSYEQYF
>TRBV6-6|TRBJ2-1|-
CASSGGRSYNEQFF
>TRBV6-1|TRBJ1-5|few
CASSEGGAGFQPQHF
>TRBV6-5|TRBJ1-1|-
CASSGTGGRGAEAFF
>TRBV11-2|TRBJ1-4|-
CASSRPSGTVDREKLFF
>TRBV7-8|TRBJ2-3|-
CASSLTERGTDTQYF
>TRBV5-5|TRBJ1-2|-
CASSKGAMDYGYTF
>TRBV11-1|TRBJ1-1|-
CASSLRQGSLVTEAFF
>TRBV27|TRBJ2-1|-
CASRLARGGNNEQFF
>TRBV14|TRBJ2-1|-
CASGRQGYSYNEQFF
>TRBV15|TRBJ2-7|-
CATSRGGTGGLPYEQYF
>TRBV6-4|TRBJ1-5|-
CASSPIGTENSNQPQHF
>TRBV30|TRBJ1-2|-
CAWSPSRNYGYTF
>TRBV28|TRBJ2-7|-
CASSPWGGSYEQYF